The 21 T cell receptor beta chains listed next were all sequenced from one sample in a study of blood T cell repertoires in COVID-19. The repertoire was sequenced with immunoSEQ multiplex PCR; TCRdb's copy has only in-frame clones and lacks some. The repertoire holds 200,000 to 250,000 clones, with about four fifths as singletons. The material sequenced was PBMCs or T cells enriched from blood (not recorded which). Source of these receptors: a man in his sixties who had recovered from COVID-19.

The chain carries TRBV30 and TRBJ1-2; D gene unclear. The CDR3 extends over 13 amino acids. Trimming pared 1 base from V and 4 bases from J, leaving 10 bases between. CDR1 is GTSNPN and CDR2 is SVGIG in the germline V gene (reference sequence). Here the CDR3 DNA reads TGTGCCTGGAGTGGTACTGGGCGCTATGGCTACACCTTC. It codes for CAWSGTGRYGYTF.

This clone was observed a few times. The chain combines TRBV19 with TRBJ2-6; 7 bases align to TRBD1. CDR1 is LNHDA and CDR2 is SQIVND in the germline V gene (reference sequence). The CDR3 spans 14 residues. Trimming took 8 bases from V and 1 from J; bases not matched to a gene: 2. CDR3 nucleotides: TGTGCCAGTTCGACAGGGTCTGGGGCCAACGTCCTGACTTTC. Protein: CASSTGSGANVLTF.

This chain joins TRBV6-1 and TRBJ2-2; 8 bases are shared with TRBD2. Germline V CDR1 and CDR2: MNHNS, SASEGT. The CDR3 is 17 residues long. The trim removed 2 bases at V and 0 bases at J, leaving 5 bases unmatched. The CDR3 here is CASSESRTSTNTGELFF. CDR3 DNA sequence: TGTGCCAGCAGTGAATCGAGGACTAGCACGAACACCGGGGAGCTGTTTTTT.

In this sample, this clone turned up once. This chain uses TRBV28 with TRBJ2-2; the match to TRBD2 covers 12 bases. V dropped 7 bases and J dropped 1; count of bases not matched to a gene: 1. The germline CDR1 and CDR2 sequences are MDHEN and SYDVKM. This CDR3 is built from 15 residues. CDR3 region: CASTSGGENTGELFF. The CDR3 nucleotides read TGTGCCAGCACTAGCGGGGGGGAGAACACCGGGGAGCTGTTTTTT.

The V call is TRBV29-1, the J call TRBJ1-2, with D possibly being TRBD1 (6 bases). The CDR3 extends over 13 amino acids. V lost 4 bases to trimming and J lost 3 bases, with 12 bases between them. Germline V lookup: CDR1 SQVTM, CDR2 ANQGSEA. As DNA, the CDR3 is TGCAGCGTTGCGCTGACAGGCTACTATGGCTACACCTTC. Its translation: CSVALTGYYGYTF.

Comments on this clone: An end of the junction does not agree with germline; a read error may underlie this. J is TRBJ2-5 and V is TRBV27; 7 positions agree with TRBD1. This CDR3 comprises 16 residues. Germline loops: CDR1 MNHEY, CDR2 SMNVEV (reference sequence). CDR3: CASSPQNRGAQGTQYF. DNA for the CDR3: TGTGCCAGCAGTCCCCAAAACAGGGGAGCGCAAGGGACCCAGTACTTC.

This clone was recorded once. V usage is TRBV4-3 and J usage is TRBJ2-3; D not resolved. Germline V gene lookup returns CDR1 LGHNA and CDR2 YSLEER. The CDR3 spans 14 residues. With 0 bases removed from V and 1 base from J, the gap between germline ends came to 5 bases. For the CDR3, the DNA is TGCGCCAGCAGCCAAGAACACCGCACAGATACGCAGTATTTT. As protein: CASSQEHRTDTQYF.

The rearrangement links TRBV5-4 to TRBJ2-2, with TRBD1 identical over 9 bases. V gave up 2 bases and J gave up 5 bases; unmatched junction bases: 4. This CDR3 has 15 amino acids. Germline V gene data show CDR1 as SGHNT and CDR2 as YYREEE (reference sequence). CDR3 coding DNA: TGTGCCAGCAGCTTCGCACAGGGGGCAACCGGGGAGCTGTTTTTT. Its translation: CASSFAQGATGELFF.

This clone was seen just once. The CDR3 here is CASSRGLNEQFF. The CDR3 nucleotides are TGTGCCAGCTCACGAGGTCTGAATGAGCAGTTCTTC. This sequence joins TRBV18 and TRBJ2-1; D remains ambiguous. V lost 4 bases, J lost 7 bases, and 8 bases lay in between. The CDR3 runs 12 residues. From germline, CDR1 is KGHSH and CDR2 LQKENI.

This clone showed up just once. This sequence joins TRBV7-3 and TRBJ2-5; TRBD1 might be the D (6 bases). The germline V gene has CDR1 SGHTA and CDR2 FQGTGA. The CDR3 sequence is 14 residues long. The V gene lost 5 bases and the J gene lost 2 bases, with 12 bases spanning the gap. CDR3 coding DNA: TGTGCCAGCAGCCCGACAGGACCGCAAGAGACCCAGTACTTC. Translation gives CASSPTGPQETQYF.

This rearrangement joins TRBV7-2 to TRBJ2-7; tentatively, D is TRBD1 (5 bases). The V end was cut by 5 bases, the J end by 0 bases, with 17 bases between. Looked up from germline, CDR1 is SGHTA and CDR2 is FQGNSA. The CDR3 is 16 residues long. The CDR3 spells CASSPHPDISSYEQYF. The CDR3 nucleotides are TGTGCCAGCAGCCCCCACCCGGACATCAGCTCCTACGAGCAGTACTTC.

The chain couples TRBV11-2 to TRBJ1-1, with D uncertain. The V gene's germline CDR1 is SGHAT and CDR2 FQNNGV. The V and J ends lost 1 base and 0 bases respectively, with 9 bases between them. The CDR3 contains 15 residues. The CDR3 DNA is TGTGCCAGCAGCTTAGTGTCCCCTCTGAACACTGAAGCTTTCTTT. Translating it yields CASSLVSPLNTEAFF.

The chain carries TRBV5-1 and TRBJ2-7, with D uncertain. Looked up from germline, CDR1 is SGHRS and CDR2 is YFSETQ. The CDR3 covers 13 residues. V gave up 4 bases and J gave up 1 base, with 9 bases separating them. DNA for the CDR3: TGCGCCAGCAGCCCCCACGGTTCCTACGAGCAGTACTTC. Protein sequence: CASSPHGSYEQYF.

V gene TRBV6-5 combines with J gene TRBJ1-6, with D possibly TRBD1 on 5 matching bases. The ends were cut back, 3 bases at V and 8 bases at J, with 8 bases in the middle. This CDR3 spans 13 amino acids. Germline assignment: CDR1 MNHEY and CDR2 SVGAGI. The CDR3 loop reads CASSYRQYSPLHF. CDR3 DNA: TGTGCCAGCAGTTATAGACAGTATTCACCCCTCCACTTT.

The chain uses TRBV7-2 and TRBJ2-7; 8 bases are a match to TRBD2. Trimming removed 4 bases from V and 0 bases from J; junction bases left unmatched: 5. The CDR3 has 15 amino acids. CDR1 SGHTA and CDR2 FQGNSA come from the germline V gene. CDR3 sequence (DNA): TGTGCCAGCAGCTGGACTAGCTCGAGCTCCTACGAGCAGTACTTC. Protein: CASSWTSSSSYEQYF.

This clone has only one observation. The J gene is TRBJ2-7, the V gene TRBV15, with D uncertain. Germline V lookup: CDR1 LNHNV, CDR2 YYDKDF (reference sequence). Deletions cut 0 bases from V and 4 bases from J, with 7 bases between. The CDR3 loop spans 13 amino acids. The CDR3 DNA is TGTGCCACCAGCAGAGATCAAAAATACGAGCAGTACTTC. Residues: CATSRDQKYEQYF.

The chain links TRBV6-5 to TRBJ2-1; 8 bases align to TRBD1. V lost 6 bases, J lost 9 bases, and 10 bases stayed unmatched. The CDR3 length is 14 residues. Germline assignment: CDR1 MNHEY and CDR2 SVGAGI. As DNA, the CDR3 is TGTGCCAGCAGAACCGGGACAGGCACGGGTGAGCAGTTCTTC. Amino acid sequence: CASRTGTGTGEQFF.

The chain has TRBV7-9 and TRBJ2-2, with D unclear. CDR3 length equals 11 residues. CDR1 is SEHNR, CDR2 FQNEAQ, per germline (reference sequence). V lost 7 bases, J lost 5 bases, and 5 bases lay in between. As DNA, the CDR3 is TGTGCCAGCACCCGGACCGGGGAGCTGTTTTTT. This gives the protein CASTRTGELFF.

This chain joins TRBV3-1 (or the pseudogene TRBV3-2) and TRBJ2-4; 9 bases agree with TRBD1. With 2 bases clipped from V and 5 bases from J, the junction kept 4 bases outside the gene matches. CDR3 length equals 15 residues. Germline V gene lookup returns CDR1 LGHDT and CDR2 YNNKEL (reference sequence). The CDR3 coding sequence is TGTGCCAGCAGCCAAACCCGGACAGGGGAAAACATTCAGTACTTC. The encoded protein is CASSQTRTGENIQYF.

This chain uses TRBV7-2 with TRBJ2-1; 7 bases agree with TRBD2. CDR1 SGHTA and CDR2 FQGNSA come from the germline V gene. This CDR3 is built from 15 residues. The trim removed 3 bases at V and 8 bases at J, leaving 10 bases unmatched. CDR3 sequence reads: CASSLGTIFGDEQFF. CDR3 DNA sequence: TGTGCCAGCAGCTTGGGGACTATCTTTGGGGATGAGCAGTTCTTC.

This sequence joins TRBV29-1 and TRBJ2-1; 8 bases align to TRBD2. V gave up 4 bases and J gave up 2 bases; unmatched junction bases: 4. Germline CDR1 and CDR2: SQVTM and ANQGSEA. This CDR3 contains 14 residues. The CDR3 sequence is CSVGFSGAYNEQFF. The CDR3 DNA reads as TGCAGCGTTGGGTTTAGCGGGGCCTACAATGAGCAGTTCTTC.